Listed here are 13 T cell receptor beta chains from one sample, sequenced in a study of Graves' ophthalmopathy and Graves' hyperthyroidism. The authors amplified TCR beta CDR3 regions from RNA transcripts. HTBI primers were used in a first-round RT-PCR, which preceded a second-round multiplex PCR. Via MiXCR, TCRdb re-called the multiplex PCR reads, giving one row per CDR3 protein. The repertoire holds roughly 420,000 distinct CDR3 sequences, with around 21% as singletons. The sequenced sample was peripheral blood. Receptors were obtained from a woman between 18 and 30 years old with stable Graves' hyperthyroidism.

This clonotype came up many times. The V gene is TRBV10-3, the J gene TRBJ1-1, with D possibly TRBD1 on 6 matching bases. Germline V gene data show CDR1 as ENHRY and CDR2 as SYGVKD. This CDR3 contains 14 residues. Trimming pared 0 bases from V and 5 bases from J, leaving 10 bases between. The CDR3 protein is CAISESEGVTEAFF. DNA of the CDR3: TGTGCCATCAGTGAGTCGGAGGGGGTAACTGAAGCTTTCTTT.

A note on this clonotype: A much larger clonotype is one base distant, so this may be a read error. This sequence joins TRBV29-1 and TRBJ2-7, with TRBD1 identical over 11 bases. The V segment lost 8 bases and the J segment 2 bases; nucleotides outside the gene matches: 11. The CDR3 contains 15 residues. Germline V CDR1 and CDR2: SQVTM, ANQGSEA. In DNA form, the CDR3 reads TGCAGCCCACACTACGCGGGACAGGGGGCCTACGAGCAGTACTTC. Amino acids: CSPHYAGQGAYEQYF.

This clonotype was picked up many times. DNA of the CDR3: TGTGCCAGCAGCGATAGGGACAGGCTGGTCGGAAACACCATATATTTT. This gives the protein CASSDRDRLVGNTIYF. The V call is TRBV3-1, the J call TRBJ1-3; 8 bases match TRBD1. J lost 4 bases, V lost 5 bases, and 10 bases had no gene match. Looked up from germline, CDR1 is LGHDT and CDR2 is YNNKEL (reference sequence). The CDR3 is 16 residues long.

The V call is TRBV7-6, the J call TRBJ1-1; possible D gene TRBD1, 6 bases. Trimming took off 8 bases at V and 0 bases at J, with 13 bases between the two ends. CDR1 SGHVS and CDR2 FNYEAQ come from the germline V gene. The CDR3 is 14 residues long. The CDR3 DNA follows: TGTGCCAGCTCCAACGGGGGGCTGAACACTGAAGCTTTCTTT. Amino acid sequence: CASSNGGLNTEAFF.

This clonotype was seen many times. The V and J genes are TRBV27 and TRBJ1-2; D is perhaps TRBD1 (5 bases). Trimming removed 3 bases from V and 6 bases from J, with 17 bases in between. Germline V gene data show CDR1 as MNHEY and CDR2 as SMNVEV (reference sequence). CDR3 length: 15 amino acids. This chain's CDR3 is CASSFDLRGEHGYTF. The CDR3 nucleotides read TGTGCCAGCAGTTTTGATCTTCGAGGGGAACATGGCTACACCTTC.

This clonotype occurred many times. This chain connects TRBV30 to TRBJ1-5; D might be TRBD1 (6 bases). Trimming took off 0 bases at V and 1 base at J, with 10 bases between the two ends. CDR1 and CDR2 (germline): GTSNPN, SVGIG (reference sequence). There are 15 residues in the CDR3. In nucleotides, the CDR3 is TGTGCCTGGAGTGTAGGGGGGGCCAGCAATCAGCCCCAGCATTTT. Translation gives CAWSVGGASNQPQHF.

The table lists this clonotype with many counts. In DNA, the CDR3 is TGTGCCAGCACCCGGCAAGGGGGCATTCAGTACTTC. Translation: CASTRQGGIQYF. The V call is TRBV12-3 or TRBV12-4, the J call TRBJ2-4; TRBD1 is a possible D gene (6 bases). V gave up 7 bases and J gave up 9 bases, with 13 bases separating them. The CDR3 sequence is 12 residues long.

This clonotype occurred many times. The chain has TRBV2 and TRBJ2-7, with D possibly being TRBD2 (5 bases). The length of the CDR3 is 13 residues. CDR1 and CDR2 from the germline V gene are SNHLY and FYNNEI. Trimming took off 10 bases at V and 2 bases at J, with 15 bases between the two ends. CDR3 bases: TGTGCCACCCGAAGCGGAGCAACCTACGAGCAGTACTTC. It codes for CATRSGATYEQYF. Combining the CDR3 with reference TRBV2 and TRBJ2-7 gives the whole variable domain EPEVTQTPSHQVTQMGQEVILRCVPISNHLYFYWYRQILGQKVEFLVSFYNNEISEKSEIFDDQFSVERPDGSNFTLKIRSTKLEDSAMYFCATRSGATYEQYFGPGTRLTVT.

The chain combines TRBV11-2 with TRBJ1-1, with TRBD1 as a possible D gene (6 bases). Germline V gene lookup returns CDR1 SGHAT and CDR2 FQNNGV. This CDR3 has 12 residues. The ends were cut back, 6 bases at V and 6 bases at J, with 11 bases in the middle. The CDR3 nucleotides are TGTGCCAGCAGGCACAGGGTATCTGAAGCTTTCTTT. It translates to CASRHRVSEAFF.

This clonotype has a count of ten or more. The chain links TRBV4-1 to TRBJ1-2, with TRBD1 identical over 7 bases. Trimming removed 1 base from V and 3 bases from J; junction bases left unmatched: 11. There are 17 residues in the CDR3. Per germline, CDR1 MGHRA and CDR2 YSYEKL. CDR3 region: CASSQGRGGDLYYGYTF. The CDR3 DNA follows: TGCGCCAGCAGCCAAGGGCGAGGGGGCGATCTGTACTATGGCTACACCTTC.

As to this clonotype: A much larger clone differs by one base, so this may be a read error. This chain connects TRBV25-1 to TRBJ2-7; D unclear. CDR1 MGHDK and CDR2 SYGVNS come from the germline V gene. The CDR3 spans 13 residues. CDR3 coding DNA: TGTGCCAGCAGTGCAGTCGCGACCTACGAGCAGTGCTTC. This encodes CASSAVATYEQCF.

The table lists this clonotype with many counts. The J gene is TRBJ2-5, the V gene TRBV2, with unresolved D. The germline gives CDR1 SNHLY, CDR2 FYNNEI. Trimming took off 6 bases at V and 5 bases at J, with 7 bases between the two ends. The CDR3 length is 11 residues. The CDR3 here is CASRIGETQYF. The CDR3 DNA follows: TGTGCCAGCAGGATTGGTGAGACCCAGTACTTC. The full variable domain, completed using reference TRBV2 and TRBJ2-5, is EPEVTQTPSHQVTQMGQEVILRCVPISNHLYFYWYRQILGQKVEFLVSFYNNEISEKSEIFDDQFSVERPDGSNFTLKIRSTKLEDSAMYFCASRIGETQYFGPGTRLLVL.

This clonotype has ten or more counts. V usage is TRBV7-9 and J usage is TRBJ1-1; 7 positions match TRBD1. Germline CDR1 reads SEHNR; CDR2 reads FQNEAQ (reference sequence). CDR3 length: 14 residues. V shed 3 bases and J 6 bases; nucleotides not matched to a gene: 7. The CDR3 DNA is TGTGCCAGCAGCTTCCAGACAGGGCTCGCTGAAGCTTTCTTT. This sequence encodes CASSFQTGLAEAFF.